This passage covers 5 T cell receptor beta chains from one sample sequenced in a study of cytomegalovirus exposure and HLA in healthy donors. Use of 60 Vbeta and 13 Jbeta primers characterized the PCR. Only in-frame clones appear in the TCRdb table, and some are missing; sequencing was by immunoSEQ multiplex PCR. The data contain 150,000 to 200,000 clones, over 60% of them seen just once; the ten biggest clones take up over 11%. The sequenced material came from PBMCs. Source of these receptors: a man aged 50-59 years in good health and CMV-seropositive.

The genes are TRBV9 and TRBJ1-3; D perhaps matches TRBD1 (6 bases). CDR3 size: 15 residues. The V and J ends lost 4 bases and 4 bases respectively, with 15 bases between them. Germline V gene data show CDR1 as SGDLS and CDR2 as YYNGEE. In DNA, the CDR3 is TGTGCCAGCAGCTTCCGCGGACAGTCCGGAAACACCATATATTTT. This encodes CASSFRGQSGNTIYF.

The chain links TRBV5-1 to TRBJ2-1; 9 nucleotides match TRBD1. Per the germline V gene, CDR1 is SGHRS and CDR2 is YFSETQ. There are 15 residues in the CDR3. J was trimmed by 4 bases and V by 2 bases; bases with no gene match: 4. The CDR3 loop is CASSLGTGSYNEQFF. CDR3 nucleotides: TGCGCCAGCAGCTTAGGGACAGGGTCTTACAATGAGCAGTTCTTC.

This rearrangement joins TRBV6-5 to TRBJ2-5; D is possibly TRBD2 (6 bases). Trimming took 0 bases from V and 1 from J, leaving 12 bases between them. The CDR3 extends over 16 amino acids. From germline, CDR1 is MNHEY and CDR2 SVGAGI. The DNA for the CDR3 is TGTGCCAGCAGTTACTCTAGCGGCGCCACCCAAGAGACCCAGTACTTC. Translation: CASSYSSGATQETQYF.

The rearrangement joins TRBV4-1 to TRBJ2-1, with TRBD1 matching over 11 bases. The CDR3 totals 18 residues. CDR1 is MGHRA and CDR2 is YSYEKL in the germline V gene. Trimming removed 0 bases from V and 10 bases from J; junction bases left unmatched: 14. The DNA of the CDR3 is TGCGCCAGCAGCCAAGATAGGGGCATTGGACAGGGGGCAAGGGAGCAGTTCTTC. This translates into CASSQDRGIGQGAREQFF.

This chain connects TRBV23-1 to TRBJ2-1; 12 bases are shared with TRBD1. TRBV23-1 is treated as an ORF (open reading frame) with a function not yet certain. The CDR3 loop spans 16 amino acids. V shed 2 bases, J shed 10 bases, and the junction held 9 bases outside the gene matches. The CDR3 DNA reads TGCGCCAGCAGTCAACCGGGGACAGGGGGCGGATGGGAGCAGTTCTTC. As protein: CASSQPGTGGGWEQFF.